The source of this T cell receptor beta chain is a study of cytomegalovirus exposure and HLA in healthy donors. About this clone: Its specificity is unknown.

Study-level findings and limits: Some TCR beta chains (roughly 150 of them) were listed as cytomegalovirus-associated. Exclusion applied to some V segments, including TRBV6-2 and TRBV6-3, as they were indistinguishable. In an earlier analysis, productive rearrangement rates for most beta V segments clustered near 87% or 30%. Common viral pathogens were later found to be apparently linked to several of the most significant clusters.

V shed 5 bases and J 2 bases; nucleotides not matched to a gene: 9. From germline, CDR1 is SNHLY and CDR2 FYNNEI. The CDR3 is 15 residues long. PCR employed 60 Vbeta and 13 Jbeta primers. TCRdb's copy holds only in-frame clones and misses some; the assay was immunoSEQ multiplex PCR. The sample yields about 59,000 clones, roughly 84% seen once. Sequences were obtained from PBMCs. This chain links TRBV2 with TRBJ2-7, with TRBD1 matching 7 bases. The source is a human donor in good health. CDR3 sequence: CASSSRDSMTYEQYF. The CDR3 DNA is TGTGCCAGCAGTTCCCGGGACAGCATGACCTACGAGCAGTACTTC.